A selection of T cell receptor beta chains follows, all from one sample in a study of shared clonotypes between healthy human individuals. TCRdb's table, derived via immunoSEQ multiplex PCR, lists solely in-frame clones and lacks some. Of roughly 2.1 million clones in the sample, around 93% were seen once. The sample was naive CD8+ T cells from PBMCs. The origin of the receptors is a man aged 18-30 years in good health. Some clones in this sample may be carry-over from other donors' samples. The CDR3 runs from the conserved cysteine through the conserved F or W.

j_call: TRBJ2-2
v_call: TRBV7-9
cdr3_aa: CASSFGNTGELFF

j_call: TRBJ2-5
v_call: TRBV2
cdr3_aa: CASSENLDSQETQYF

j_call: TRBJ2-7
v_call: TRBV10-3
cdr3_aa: CAISELAGVYEQYF

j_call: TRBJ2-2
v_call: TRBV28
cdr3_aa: CAYKGWTGELFF

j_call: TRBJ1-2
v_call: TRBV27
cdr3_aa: CASSLIGTFYGYTF

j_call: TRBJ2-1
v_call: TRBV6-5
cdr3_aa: CASSYSEGFWVTEQFF

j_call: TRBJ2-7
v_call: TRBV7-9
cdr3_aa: CASSLAISYEQYF

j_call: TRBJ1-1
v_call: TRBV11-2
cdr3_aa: CASSPRGGALNTEAFF

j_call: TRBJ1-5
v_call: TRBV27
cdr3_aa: CACGLGDQPQHF

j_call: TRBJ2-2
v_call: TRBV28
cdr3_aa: CATLRGTGELFF

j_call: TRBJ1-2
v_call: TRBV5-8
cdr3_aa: CASSLGAVPRTGGYTF

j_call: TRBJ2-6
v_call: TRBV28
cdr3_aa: CASSLESGIAGANVLTF

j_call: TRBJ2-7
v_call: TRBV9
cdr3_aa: CASSVGTSYEQYF

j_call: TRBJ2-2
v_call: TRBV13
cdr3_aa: CASSTRDLTGELFF

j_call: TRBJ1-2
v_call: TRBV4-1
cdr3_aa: CASSQGRAGGYTF